These T cell receptor beta chains were read from a single sample in a study of T-cell memory formation after mild COVID-19. Each CDR3 protein is one row after TCRdb ran MiXCR on the 5' RACE reads. The table records just over 300,000 distinct CDR3 sequences, around 19% of them present only once. Sequences were obtained from PBMCs or a T cell subset sorted from them (not recorded which). These receptor sequences come from a man in his late teens or twenties who had mild COVID-19 (a few samples of this study predate the infection). Cell type and time point are not known. CDR3s include the opening cysteine and the closing phenylalanine or tryptophan. Each record gives: D gene, J gene, V gene, CDR3 protein. A D gene is named only where the DNA matches it firmly.

- TRBJ1-1 TRBV3-1 CASSQGGLDTEAFF
TRBD1 TRBJ1-4 TRBV4-3 CASSPQGADEKLFF
- TRBJ1-1 TRBV20-1 CSAWNPRNTEAFF
TRBD1 TRBJ2-7 TRBV7-2 CASSFGTGEYEQYF
- TRBJ2-5 TRBV11-2 CASSFREETQYF
- TRBJ2-2 TRBV5-1 CASSLGRLTNTGELFF
- TRBJ1-1 TRBV12-3/TRBV12-4 CASSLQVNTEAFF
TRBD1 TRBJ1-2 TRBV7-2 CASSWWGQAGGYTF
TRBD2 TRBJ2-5 TRBV29-1 CSVDLAGPGKTQYF
- TRBJ2-5 TRBV18 CASSPGTVYQETQYF
- TRBJ1-1 TRBV27 CASSFGLATEAFF
- TRBJ2-1 TRBV13 CASSRVSTDEQFF
- TRBJ2-1 TRBV7-3 CASSFRQSSSYNEQFF
- TRBJ2-1 TRBV6-5 CASRTGRNEQFF
- TRBJ2-5 TRBV9 CASSVAGTDQETQYF